This TCR beta chain is drawn from a study of cytomegalovirus exposure and HLA in healthy donors. Amplification used 60 Vbeta primers and 13 Jbeta primers. Measured with immunoSEQ multiplex PCR; TCRdb has only the in-frame clones, and not every one. The repertoire includes about 140,000 clones, 61% of them detected once, and about 1.7% sits in the top ten. V was clipped by 4 bases and J by 2 bases, with 14 bases between them. This CDR3 comprises 15 residues. Germline V gives CDR1 SNHLY, CDR2 FYNNEI. This clone was seen more than once but under ten times. The TCR sequence derives from a male donor in good health and CMV-seronegative. Sample: PBMCs. The chain combines TRBV2 with TRBJ1-1; D not resolved. For the CDR3, the DNA is TGTGCCAGCAGTGGCAAAAACACACTAAACACTGAAGCTTTCTTT. It encodes CASSGKNTLNTEAFF.